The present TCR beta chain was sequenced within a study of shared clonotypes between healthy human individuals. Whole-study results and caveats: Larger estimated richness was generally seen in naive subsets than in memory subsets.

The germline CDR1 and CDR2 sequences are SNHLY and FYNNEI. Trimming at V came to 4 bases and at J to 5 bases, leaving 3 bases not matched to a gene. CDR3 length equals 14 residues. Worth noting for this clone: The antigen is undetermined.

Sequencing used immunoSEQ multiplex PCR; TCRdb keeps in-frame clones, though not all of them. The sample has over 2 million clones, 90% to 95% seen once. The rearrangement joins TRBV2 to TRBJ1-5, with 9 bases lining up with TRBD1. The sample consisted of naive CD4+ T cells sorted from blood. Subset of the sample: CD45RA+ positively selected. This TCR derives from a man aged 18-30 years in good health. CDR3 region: CASSADRGHQPQHF. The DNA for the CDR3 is TGTGCCAGCAGTGCGGACAGGGGTCATCAGCCCCAGCATTTT.